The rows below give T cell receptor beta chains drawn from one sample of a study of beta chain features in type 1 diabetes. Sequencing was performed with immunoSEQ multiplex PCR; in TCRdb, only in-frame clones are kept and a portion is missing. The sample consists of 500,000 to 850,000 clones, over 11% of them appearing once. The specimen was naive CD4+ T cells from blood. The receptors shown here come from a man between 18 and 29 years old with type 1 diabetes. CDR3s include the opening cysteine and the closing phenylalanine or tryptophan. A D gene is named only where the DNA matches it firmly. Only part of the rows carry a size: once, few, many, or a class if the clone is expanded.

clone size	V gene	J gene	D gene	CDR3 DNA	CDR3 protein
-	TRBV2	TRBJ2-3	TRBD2	TGTGCCAGCAGTCAACTAGCGCCAGATACGCAGTATTTT	CASSQLAPDTQYF
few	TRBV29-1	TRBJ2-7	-	TGCAGCGTTGGTCCGGGTCCCTACGAGCAGTACTTC	CSVGPGPYEQYF
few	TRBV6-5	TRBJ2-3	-	TGTGCCAGCAGTTACGGCGGCTTCACAGATACGCAGTATTTT	CASSYGGFTDTQYF
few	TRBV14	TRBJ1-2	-	TGTGCCAGCAGCCCCCTCGGGGGGTACTATGGCTACACCTTC	CASSPLGGYYGYTF
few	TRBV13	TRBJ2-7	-	TGTGCCAGCAGCCAAGGACTTTTCGCCCCAACACTGTACTTC	CASSQGLFAPTLYF
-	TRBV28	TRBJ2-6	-	TGTGCCAGCAATAGGGGGTCAAGCGGGGCCAACGTCCTGACTTTC	CASNRGSSGANVLTF
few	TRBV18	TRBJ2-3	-	TGTGCCAGCTCAAGCGAACTCACAGATACGCAGTATTTT	CASSSELTDTQYF
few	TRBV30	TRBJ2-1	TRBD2	TGTGCCTGGAGATCGGGTAGCGGGAGGGCGGGTGAGCAGTTCTTC	CAWRSGSGRAGEQFF
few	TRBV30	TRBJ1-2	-	TGTGCCTGGACTCCCAGGCGTGGCTACACCTTC	CAWTPRRGYTF
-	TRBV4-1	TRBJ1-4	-	TGCGCCAGCAGCCTTGACTCCCTTATGCGGGAAAAACTGTTTTTT	CASSLDSLMREKLFF
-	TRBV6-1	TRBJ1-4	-	TGTGCCAGCAGTGAATTAGAGGGAGTGATGGGTGAAAAACTGTTTTTT	CASSELEGVMGEKLFF
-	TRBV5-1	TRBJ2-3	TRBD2	TGCGCCAGCAGCATCCTGGAAGGGGTAGCGGGGGGCCAGAGAGATACGCAGTATTTT	CASSILEGVAGGQRDTQYF
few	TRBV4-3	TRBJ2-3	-	TGCGCCAGCAGCCAAGGTGGGACGTGGGGCTACGTAACAGATACGCAGTATTTT	CASSQGGTWGYVTDTQYF
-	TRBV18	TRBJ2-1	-	TGTGCCAGCTCACCAAGGCTTGATTACAATGAGCAGTTCTTC	CASSPRLDYNEQFF
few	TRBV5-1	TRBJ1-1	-	TGCGCCAGCAGCTTAACCAGGGGGAACACTGAAGCTTTCTTT	CASSLTRGNTEAFF
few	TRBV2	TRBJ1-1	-	TGTGCCAGCAGTGCTTGGAATCTCGAAGCTTTCTTT	CASSAWNLEAFF
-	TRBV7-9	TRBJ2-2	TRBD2	TGTGCCAGCAGCTTAGGGCGGGAGCCCGGGGAGCTGTTTTTT	CASSLGREPGELFF
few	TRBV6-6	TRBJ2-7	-	TGTGCCAGCTTAGACTCCGGGGCCAGCTCCTACGAGCAGTACTTC	CASLDSGASSYEQYF
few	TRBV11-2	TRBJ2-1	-	TGTGCCAGCAGGCATTGGGGGCGGGGAAGCTCCTACAATGAGCAGTTCTTC	CASRHWGRGSSYNEQFF
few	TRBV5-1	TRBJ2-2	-	TGCGCCAGCAGCGCCGCAATCACCGGGGAGCTGTTTTTT	CASSAAITGELFF
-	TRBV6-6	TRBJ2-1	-	TGTGCCAGCAATCGAGGGGTGGATGAGCAGTTCTTC	CASNRGVDEQFF
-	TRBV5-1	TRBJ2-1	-	TGCGCCAGCAGCTTCGGGGAATCGGGCAGCTCCTACAATGAGCAGTTCTTC	CASSFGESGSSYNEQFF
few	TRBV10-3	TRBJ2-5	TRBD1	TGTGCCATCAATACCGACAGGGCCCAAGAGACCCAGTACTTC	CAINTDRAQETQYF
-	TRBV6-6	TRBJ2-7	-	TGTGCCAGCAGTTACGTTCAATACTCCTACGAGCAGTACTTC	CASSYVQYSYEQYF
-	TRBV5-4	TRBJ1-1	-	TGTGCCAGCAGCTTAGAATCTCGGTCTGAAGCTTTCTTT	CASSLESRSEAFF
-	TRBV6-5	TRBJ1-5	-	TGTGCCAGCCAGGACACACCGAGGGACAATCAGCCCCAGCATTTT	CASQDTPRDNQPQHF
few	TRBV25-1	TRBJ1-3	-	TGTGCCAGCAGTGAACCTGGAAACACCATATATTTT	CASSEPGNTIYF
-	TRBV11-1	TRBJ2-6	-	TGTGCCAGCAGCTTAAATTGGGCAGGCCCAACTGGGGCCAACGTCCTGACTTTC	CASSLNWAGPTGANVLTF
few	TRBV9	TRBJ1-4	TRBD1	TGTGCCAGCAGCATGACAGGGGGCACGGGTGAAAAACTGTTTTTT	CASSMTGGTGEKLFF
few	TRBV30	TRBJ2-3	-	TGTGCCTGGAGTAGAGGCGGGGTTGCAGATACGCAGTATTTT	CAWSRGGVADTQYF
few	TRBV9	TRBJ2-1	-	TGTGCCAGCAGCGTAGGGGGACCACTCTACGACAATGAGCAGTTCTTC	CASSVGGPLYDNEQFF
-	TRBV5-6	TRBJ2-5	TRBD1	TGTGCCAGCAGCACCGGACAGGGGTCGGGCGAGACCCAGTACTTC	CASSTGQGSGETQYF
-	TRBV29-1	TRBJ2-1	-	TGCGCCGGGGGTTCCGCCAATGAGCAGTTCTTC	CAGGSANEQFF
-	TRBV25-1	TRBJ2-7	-	TGTGCCAGCAGCCAGCGTGGGCAGGGGATGTACGAGCAGTACTTC	CASSQRGQGMYEQYF
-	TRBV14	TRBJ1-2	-	TGTGCCAGCAGCCAAGAATACAAGCCAGTCAATGGCTACACCTTC	CASSQEYKPVNGYTF
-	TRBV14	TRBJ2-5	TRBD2	TGTGCCAGCAGCCCCGCGGGGGGGCCTCGGGAGACCCAGTACTTC	CASSPAGGPRETQYF
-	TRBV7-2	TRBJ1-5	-	TGTGCCAGCAGCCCGACACGGGATCAGCCCCAGCATTTT	CASSPTRDQPQHF
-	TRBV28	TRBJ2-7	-	TGTGCCAGCAGTTTATTGGCTGAAGAGCAGTACTTC	CASSLLAEEQYF
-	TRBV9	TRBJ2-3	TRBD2	TGTGCCAGCAGCCGAGAATTCGGGAGGGTGACAGATACGCAGTATTTT	CASSREFGRVTDTQYF
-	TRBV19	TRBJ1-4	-	TGTGCCAGTAGTGTTATAGAGACAGCCGACGGAAAACTGTTTTTT	CASSVIETADGKLFF
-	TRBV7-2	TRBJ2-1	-	TGTGCCAGCAGCTTAGCGGGGGGGCCGAATGAGCAGTTCTTC	CASSLAGGPNEQFF
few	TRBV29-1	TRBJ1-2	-	TGCAGCGACGGGACTAACTATGGCTACACCTTC	CSDGTNYGYTF